This entry lists 28 T cell receptor beta chains sequenced from one sample in a study of cytomegalovirus exposure and HLA in healthy donors. Primers for the PCR totalled 60 Vbeta and 13 Jbeta. The protocol was immunoSEQ multiplex PCR, while the TCRdb copy is restricted to in-frame clones and leaves out a portion. The sample records about 140,000 clones, roughly 85% being singletons. The specimen sequenced was PBMCs. These receptors all come from a man in his forties in good health and CMV-seronegative.

The J gene is TRBJ1-3, the V gene TRBV4-3; the match to TRBD1 covers 7 bases. The germline gives CDR1 LGHNA, CDR2 YSLEER. Trimming cost V 0 bases and J 0 bases; bases outside gene matches: 14. The CDR3 sequence is 20 residues long. CDR3 coding DNA: TGCGCCAGCAGCCAAGATTGGTACAGGGGCAGAACATCCTCTGGAAACACCATATATTTT. It translates to CASSQDWYRGRTSSGNTIYF.

The chain links TRBV19 to TRBJ2-7; perhaps TRBD1 as D (5 bases). Deletions cut 3 bases from V and 0 bases from J, with 12 bases between. Germline values: CDR1 LNHDA, CDR2 SQIVND (reference sequence). The CDR3 contains 15 residues. The CDR3 reads CASSMSQVSSYEQYF. In nucleotides, the CDR3 is TGTGCCAGTAGTATGTCACAGGTGAGCTCCTACGAGCAGTACTTC.

The genes are TRBV6-5 and TRBJ2-7, with D tentatively TRBD2 (5 bases). The V gene's germline CDR1 is MNHEY and CDR2 SVGAGI. This CDR3 contains 14 residues. Trimming shortened V by 4 bases and J by 5 bases, and 15 bases separated the two germline ends. The chain's CDR3 is CASSSVERVNEQYF. Written as DNA, the CDR3 is TGTGCCAGCAGTTCCGTGGAGAGGGTCAACGAGCAGTACTTC.

This rearrangement joins TRBV11-2 to TRBJ1-1; 7 bases are a match to TRBD1. Germline V CDR1 and CDR2: SGHAT, FQNNGV. The CDR3 spans 14 residues. J was trimmed by 6 bases and V by 5 bases; bases with no gene match: 9. The CDR3 nucleotides are TGTGCCAGCAGCGGTCAGGGGGTCGACTCTGAAGCTTTCTTT. Translating gives CASSGQGVDSEAFF.

The genes are TRBV9 and TRBJ2-5, with a weak D call TRBD1 (6 bases). The V end was cut by 2 bases, the J end by 1 base, with 12 bases between. The length of the CDR3 is 15 residues. Germline-derived CDR1 and CDR2 are SGDLS and YYNGEE. The DNA of the CDR3 is TGTGCCAGCAGCGTCACTACAGGGCTCCAAGAGACCCAGTACTTC. Amino acid sequence: CASSVTTGLQETQYF. Variable domain in full (rest from reference TRBV9 and TRBJ2-5): DSGVTQTPKHLITATGQRVTLRCSPRSGDLSVYWYQQSLDQGLQFLIQYYNGEERAKGNILERFSAQQFPDLHSELNLSSLELGDSALYFCASSVTTGLQETQYFGPGTRLLVL.

The chain employs TRBV5-4 and TRBJ2-3; tentatively, D is TRBD1 (6 bases). CDR1 is SGHNT and CDR2 is YYREEE in the germline V gene (reference sequence). The CDR3 sequence is 14 residues long. V was cut by 7 bases and J by 0 bases, with 12 bases left in between. This CDR3 is CASGGGHSTDTQYF. The CDR3 DNA is TGTGCCAGCGGGGGCGGTCATAGCACAGATACGCAGTATTTT.

V gene TRBV6-6 combines with J gene TRBJ1-2; perhaps TRBD1 as D (5 bases). Germline V CDR1 and CDR2: MNHNY, SVGAGI (reference sequence). The V end lost 4 bases, the J end lost 7 bases, and 13 bases lay between the germline ends. This CDR3 has 13 amino acids. The CDR3 sequence: CASSLLDTAGYTF. In DNA, the CDR3 is TGTGCCAGCAGTTTATTGGACACGGCTGGCTACACCTTC.

This chain connects TRBV7-9 to TRBJ1-5; D uncertain. Per the germline V gene, CDR1 is SEHNR and CDR2 is FQNEAQ (reference sequence). The CDR3 loop spans 12 amino acids. V was shortened by 1 base and J by 10 bases, with 8 bases between the two germline ends. This CDR3 reads CASSLDTQPQHF. DNA of the CDR3: TGTGCCAGCAGCTTAGACACGCAACCCCAGCATTTT.

This chain joins TRBV4-1 and TRBJ2-3; perhaps TRBD2 as D (6 bases). Per germline, CDR1 MGHRA and CDR2 YSYEKL. Trimming left V 3 bases short and J 1 base short, with 14 bases between. The CDR3 covers 16 residues. The CDR3 coding sequence is TGCGCCAGCAGCCATCCAGGTACGGGAGGCACAGATACGCAGTATTTT. It encodes CASSHPGTGGTDTQYF.

The V call is TRBV7-3, the J call TRBJ2-7; TRBD2 agrees at 9 bases. V shed 0 bases, J shed 5 bases, and the junction held 8 bases outside the gene matches. Germline V CDR1 and CDR2: SGHTA, FQGTGA. This CDR3 has 16 residues. The CDR3 DNA reads TGTGCCAGCAGCTTAACGGGGCGGGGGGGCCTAGACGAGCAGTACTTC. Translating it yields CASSLTGRGGLDEQYF. The variable domain in full, with the rest retrieved from reference TRBV7-3 and TRBJ2-7, is GAGVSQTPSNKVTEKGKYVELRCDPISGHTALYWYRQSLGQGPEFLIYFQGTGAADDSGLPNDRFFAVRPEGSVSTLKIQRTERGDSAVYLCASSLTGRGGLDEQYFGPGTRLTVT.

To note about this clone: Distinct nucleotide sequences in the sample also encode this CDR3. J is TRBJ2-7 and V is TRBV30; D is uncertain. Germline V gives CDR1 GTSNPN, CDR2 SVGIG (reference sequence). There are 11 residues in the CDR3. V was trimmed by 2 bases and J by 3 bases, leaving 5 bases between them. In DNA, the CDR3 is TGTGCCTGGAGTCCCGGCTACGAGCAGTACTTC. It is translated as CAWSPGYEQYF.

The chain is built from TRBV6-4 and TRBJ1-2; TRBD1 matches at 8 bases. V lost 7 bases, J lost 4 bases, and 5 bases stayed unmatched. Germline V CDR1 and CDR2: MRHNA, SNTAGT. The CDR3 length is 13 residues. This chain's CDR3 is CASNDRGAYGYTF. The CDR3 region has the DNA TGTGCCAGCAACGACAGGGGCGCCTATGGCTACACCTTC.

The chain is built from TRBV25-1 and TRBJ1-1; perhaps TRBD1 as D (5 bases). V was trimmed by 1 base and J by 4 bases, leaving 16 bases between them. The CDR3 sequence is 16 residues long. The germline gives CDR1 MGHDK, CDR2 SYGVNS. CDR3 loop: CASSESGEGLLTEAFF. The CDR3 DNA sequence: TGTGCCAGCAGTGAATCGGGGGAAGGCTTACTCACTGAAGCTTTCTTT.

The CDR3 here is CASSKEDRDGYTF. Written as DNA, the CDR3 is TGTGCCAGCAGTAAAGAGGACAGGGATGGCTACACCTTC. The V call is TRBV6-5, the J call TRBJ1-2; 8 bases line up with TRBD1. CDR1 MNHEY and CDR2 SVGAGI come from the germline V gene. This CDR3 contains 13 residues. Trimming took 5 bases from V and 6 from J; bases not matched to a gene: 5.

The chain has TRBV19 and TRBJ1-1; no reliable D call. V lost 2 bases to trimming and J lost 1 base, with 8 bases between them. The CDR3 loop spans 14 amino acids. The germline V gene encodes CDR1 LNHDA and CDR2 SQIVND (reference sequence). As DNA, the CDR3 is TGTGCCAGTAGTATAACGAGGCAGAACACTGAAGCTTTCTTT. Translating it yields CASSITRQNTEAFF. Filled out from reference TRBV19 and TRBJ1-1, the complete variable domain reads DGGITQSPKYLFRKEGQNVTLSCEQNLNHDAMYWYRQDPGQGLRLIYYSQIVNDFQKGDIAEGYSVSREKKESFPLTVTSAQKNPTAFYLCASSITRQNTEAFFGQGTRLTVV.

The chain employs TRBV4-3 and TRBJ2-7; 8 bases are shared with TRBD2. Losses at the gene ends were 2 bases for V and 0 bases for J; bases not matched to a gene: 3. The CDR3 contains 15 residues. Germline V gene sequence: CDR1 LGHNA, CDR2 YSLEER. CDR3 nucleotide sequence: TGCGCCAGCAGCCAAACTAGCGGCGGCTCCTACGAGCAGTACTTC. This codes for CASSQTSGGSYEQYF.

V gene TRBV28 combines with J gene TRBJ1-3; D is unclear. Trimming took 8 bases from V and 0 from J, leaving 11 bases between them. This CDR3 is 14 amino acids long. The V gene's germline CDR1 is MDHEN and CDR2 SYDVKM. The CDR3 loop is CASSTSISGNTIYF. As DNA, the CDR3 is TGTGCCAGCTCGACATCCATCTCTGGAAACACCATATATTTT.

The chain has TRBV4-1 and TRBJ2-5; D might be TRBD2 (5 bases). Germline V gene sequence: CDR1 MGHRA, CDR2 YSYEKL. Deletions cut 0 bases from V and 5 bases from J, with 7 bases between. The length of the CDR3 is 13 residues. The CDR3 bases are TGCGCCAGCAGCCAAGATCGGGGTGAGACCCAGTACTTC. This sequence encodes CASSQDRGETQYF.

The chain combines TRBV7-3 with TRBJ2-1; 15 nucleotides agree with TRBD2. CDR3 length: 16 amino acids. Germline CDR1 and CDR2: SGHTA and FQGTGA. V lost 4 bases, J lost 7 bases, and 5 bases stayed unmatched. The CDR3 coding sequence is TGTGCCAGCAGCTATTGGACTAGCGGGAGGGGGAATGAGCAGTTCTTC. Residues: CASSYWTSGRGNEQFF.

V and J are TRBV19 and TRBJ2-3, with TRBD1 matching over 7 bases. CDR3 length: 15 amino acids. CDR1 and CDR2 from the germline V gene are LNHDA and SQIVND (reference sequence). With V trimmed by 1 base and J by 1 base, 2 bases remained unmatched. This CDR3 reads CASSIGDRGTDTQYF. The CDR3 region has the DNA TGTGCCAGTAGTATAGGAGACAGGGGCACAGATACGCAGTATTTT. Drawing the rest from reference TRBV19 and TRBJ2-3, the complete variable domain is DGGITQSPKYLFRKEGQNVTLSCEQNLNHDAMYWYRQDPGQGLRLIYYSQIVNDFQKGDIAEGYSVSREKKESFPLTVTSAQKNPTAFYLCASSIGDRGTDTQYFGPGTRLTVL.

The chain is built from TRBV19 and TRBJ1-5; 9 nucleotides align to TRBD1. CDR1 LNHDA and CDR2 SQIVND come from the germline V gene (reference sequence). The CDR3 covers 12 residues. V shed 7 bases and J 7 bases; nucleotides not matched to a gene: 2. CDR3 DNA sequence: TGTGCCAGTAAGGACAGGGGCCAGCCCCAGCATTTT. Protein product: CASKDRGQPQHF.

This clone showed up just a few times. The junction and the germline gene differ at one end; a read error may be behind it. The chain links TRBV5-1 to TRBJ2-7, with D possibly matching TRBD1 (6 bases). The CDR3 loop spans 14 amino acids. CDR1 and CDR2 (germline): SGHRS, YFSETQ. The CDR3 DNA reads as TGCGCCAGCAGCTTACGTACGGACAGCCTTAATCCAAACTTC. It is translated as CASSLRTDSLNPNF.

CDR3 protein: CASSSGTSVYEQYF. CDR3 DNA: TGTGCCAGCAGCTCCGGGACTAGCGTCTACGAGCAGTACTTC. The chain links TRBV5-4 to TRBJ2-5; 10 nucleotides match TRBD2. TRBJ2-7 explains the end of the DNA better; the J call may be wrong. The CDR3 extends over 14 amino acids. Germline CDR1 SGHNT, CDR2 YYREEE (reference sequence).

This clone has only a few counts. V is TRBV13 and J is TRBJ2-5; D call uncertain. Trimming shortened V by 3 bases and J by 5 bases, and 4 bases separated the two germline ends. This CDR3 has 11 amino acids. The germline V gene encodes CDR1 PRHDT and CDR2 FYEKMQ (reference sequence). CDR3: CASSFGETQYF. In DNA form, the CDR3 reads TGTGCCAGCAGCTTCGGTGAGACCCAGTACTTC. Full variable domain (outside the CDR3, taken from reference TRBV13 and TRBJ2-5): AAGVIQSPRHLIKEKRETATLKCYPIPRHDTVYWYQQGPGQDPQFLISFYEKMQSDKGSIPDRFSAQQFSDYHSELNMSSLELGDSALYFCASSFGETQYFGPGTRLLVL.

The genes are TRBV19 and TRBJ2-1; weak D call: TRBD1 (6 bases). The CDR3 sequence is 14 residues long. V dropped 1 base and J dropped 4 bases, with 8 bases sitting between them. Germline assignment: CDR1 LNHDA and CDR2 SQIVND (reference sequence). Here the CDR3 DNA reads TGTGCCAGTAGTATAGGGACAGAATACAATGAGCAGTTCTTC. Translating it yields CASSIGTEYNEQFF.

The rearrangement joins TRBV19 to TRBJ1-4; D remains ambiguous. There are 15 residues in the CDR3. Looked up from germline, CDR1 is LNHDA and CDR2 is SQIVND (reference sequence). V shed 1 base and J shed 7 bases, with 13 bases lying between them. The DNA for the CDR3 is TGTGCCAGTAGTATAGGGCAGAATCCTCTTGAAAAACTGTTTTTT. Translating it yields CASSIGQNPLEKLFF.

To note about this clone: One end of the junction fails to match germline, which may point to a read error. The J gene is TRBJ2-5, the V gene TRBV7-7, with 12 positions matching TRBD2. CDR3 length equals 16 residues. Germline V gene data show CDR1 as SSHAT and CDR2 as FNYEAQ (reference sequence). This CDR3 is CASSSSSGGAQETQYF. CDR3 sequence (DNA): TGTGCTAGCAGCTCCTCTAGCGGGGGGGCCCAAGAGACCCAGTACTTC.

This clone has just a few counts. Different DNA sequences within this sample yield the same CDR3. The chain has TRBV5-1 and TRBJ2-7; D is possibly TRBD1 (5 bases). Germline assignment: CDR1 SGHRS and CDR2 YFSETQ. The CDR3 length is 14 residues. Trimming removed 1 base at V and 0 bases at J, with 8 bases between. The CDR3 loop reads CASSLQGFSYEQYF. DNA for the CDR3: TGCGCCAGCAGCTTGCAGGGATTCTCCTACGAGCAGTACTTC.